The source of this TCR beta chain is a study of blood T cell repertoires in COVID-19. The overall study: Donors in the United States, Italy and Spain gave samples during acute or convalescent COVID-19. T cells, B-cell-depleted T cells, or PBMCs provided the cDNA or gDNA that served as material.

In the authors' workflow: Estimation of nucleated cell counts was performed using reference gene primer amplification. Some clones are missing from TCRdb's copy, which holds only in-frame ones; the method was immunoSEQ multiplex PCR. V and J calls and clone size are as listed in that table; D and trimming were resolved from the DNA. The sample has 300,000 to 350,000 clones; roughly 86% are singletons. CDR3 length: 13 amino acids. Trimming stripped 1 base from V and 6 bases from J, with 4 bases between. Patients from Seattle were sampled longitudinally, starting during active infection. The chain uses TRBV12-3 or TRBV12-4 and TRBJ1-6; D gene uncertain. Source material: peripheral blood. This clonotype was sampled from a woman in her 70s with COVID-19, enrolled during active disease. The CDR3 DNA reads as TGTGCCAGCAGTTTAGGCGGTAATTCACCCCTCCACTTT. Translated, it gives CASSLGGNSPLHF.